The sample holds a few counts of the clone carrying this T cell receptor gamma chain. What it binds is not known. With only one base between it and a far larger clone, this is likely a read error. The sample contains more than one DNA sequence encoding this CDR3. This sample is drawn from a study of γδ T cells in repeated Plasmodium falciparum infection. About the research overall: The natural-infection arm compared Malian children under seasonal malaria with matched Australian children. Timepoints: baseline, immediately before selected infections, and 21 days after every infection. Study conclusions and caveats: Vgamma9/Vdelta2+ repertoires stayed stably polyclonal over time and infection. In Vdelta2-negative, largely Vdelta1+, gammadelta repertoires, repeated controlled infections appeared to drive clonal selection waves.

TCRdb made new clone calls on the multiplex PCR reads using CATT. The repertoire has roughly 27,000 gamma-chain clones, 2.5% to 3.5% of them found once; the top ten carry 30% to 35%. The CDR3 loop spans 18 amino acids. Germline assignment: CDR1 VINAFY and CDR2 YDVSNSKD. V lost 0 bases and J lost 0; bases outside the gene matches: 14. Bulk repertoires came from Vgamma9/Vdelta2+ or Vdelta2-negative gammadelta T cells flow-sorted from PBMC. The origin of this receptor is a pool of human donors (malaria-infected and uninfected, not separated). Sequences were obtained from gamma-delta T cells from blood. The V gene is TRGV5, the J gene TRGJ1 or TRGJ2. The CDR3 sequence: CATWDRPSKFSNYYKKLF. In DNA form, the CDR3 reads TGTGCCACCTGGGACAGGCCATCCAAGTTTTCGAATTATTATAAGAAACTCTTT.